Each of the 4 T cell receptor beta chains below was sequenced from the same sample in a study of shared clonotypes between healthy human individuals. Method: immunoSEQ multiplex PCR; TCRdb's copy keeps in-frame clones and lacks some. The sample has millions of clones, approximately 94% seen once; the top ten hold around 1.7%. In the naive CD8 group, cells lacked CD45RO and were positively selected for CCR7, so terminally differentiated effector memory CD45RA+ cells were left out. The sequencing input was naive CD8+ T cells from PBMCs. These receptors were collected from a man aged 18 to 29 in good health. Some clones in this sample may be carry-over from other donors' samples.

The chain joins TRBV27 to TRBJ2-7; D is ambiguous. CDR1 and CDR2 (germline): MNHEY, SMNVEV (reference sequence). CDR3 length equals 15 residues. V lost 5 bases and J lost 3, with 17 bases in between. CDR3 DNA sequence: TGTGCCAGCAGTCTAAAGGACGGAAGAATCTACGAGCAGTACTTC. Its translation: CASSLKDGRIYEQYF.

The chain uses TRBV2 and TRBJ2-7; maybe TRBD1 (6 bases). CDR1 and CDR2 (germline): SNHLY, FYNNEI. This CDR3 has 13 amino acids. Trimming removed 7 bases at V and 5 bases at J, with 15 bases between. The CDR3, as DNA: TGTGCCAGCACCCCAGGGACATTCGACGAGCAGTACTTC. Translated: CASTPGTFDEQYF. Looking up the rest from reference TRBV2 and TRBJ2-7 gives the full variable domain: EPEVTQTPSHQVTQMGQEVILRCVPISNHLYFYWYRQILGQKVEFLVSFYNNEISEKSEIFDDQFSVERPDGSNFTLKIRSTKLEDSAMYFCASTPGTFDEQYFGPGTRLTVT.

The genes are TRBV27 and TRBJ2-3; the D gene is possibly TRBD1 (6 bases). CDR3 length equals 15 residues. Germline CDR1 MNHEY, CDR2 SMNVEV (reference sequence). Between the trimmed V and J ends, which lost 5 bases and 4 bases, there was a span of 16 bases. The DNA for the CDR3 is TGTGCCAGCAGTGCCCCCGGTAACAGGGCAGATACGCAGTATTTT. Protein product: CASSAPGNRADTQYF.

The chain carries TRBV6-5 and TRBJ2-1, with D possibly matching TRBD2 (6 bases). V was clipped by 6 bases and J by 5 bases, with 11 bases between them. This CDR3 is built from 13 residues. In germline, CDR1 is MNHEY, CDR2 SVGAGI. CDR3 sequence: CASRSTSDNEQFF. The CDR3 coding sequence is TGTGCCAGCAGATCGACTAGTGACAATGAGCAGTTCTTC.